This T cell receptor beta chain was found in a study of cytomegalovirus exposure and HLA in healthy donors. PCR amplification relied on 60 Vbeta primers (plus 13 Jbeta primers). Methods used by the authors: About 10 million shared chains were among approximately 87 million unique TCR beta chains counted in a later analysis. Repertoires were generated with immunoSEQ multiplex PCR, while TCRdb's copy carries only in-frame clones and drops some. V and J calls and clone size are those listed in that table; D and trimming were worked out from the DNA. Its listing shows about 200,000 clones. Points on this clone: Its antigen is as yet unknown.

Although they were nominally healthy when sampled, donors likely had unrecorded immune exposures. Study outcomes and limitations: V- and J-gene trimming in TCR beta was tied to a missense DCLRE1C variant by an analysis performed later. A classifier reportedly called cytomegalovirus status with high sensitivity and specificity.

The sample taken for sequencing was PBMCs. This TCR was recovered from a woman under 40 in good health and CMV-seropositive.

CDR3 residues: CASSPRWGPTYEQYF. CDR3 nucleotide sequence: TGTGCCAGCAGCCCACGGTGGGGGCCAACCTACGAGCAGTACTTC. The V and J genes are TRBV9 and TRBJ2-7; D possibly corresponds to TRBD1 (6 bases). The V end lost 4 bases, the J end lost 2 bases, and 16 bases lay between the germline ends. The CDR3 covers 15 residues. Germline-derived CDR1 and CDR2 are SGDLS and YYNGEE.